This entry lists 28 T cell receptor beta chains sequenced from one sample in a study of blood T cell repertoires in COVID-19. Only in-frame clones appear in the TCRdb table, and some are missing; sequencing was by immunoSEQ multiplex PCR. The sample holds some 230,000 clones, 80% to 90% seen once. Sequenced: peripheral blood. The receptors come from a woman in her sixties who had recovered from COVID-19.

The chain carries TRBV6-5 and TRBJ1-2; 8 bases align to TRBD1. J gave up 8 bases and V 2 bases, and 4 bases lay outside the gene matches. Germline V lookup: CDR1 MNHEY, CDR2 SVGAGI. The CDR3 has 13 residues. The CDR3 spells CASSYTRDRGYTF. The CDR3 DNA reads TGTGCCAGCAGTTACACCCGGGACAGGGGCTACACCTTC.

In DNA, the CDR3 is TGCAGCGTTCACTTGGGGGCGGATCCCAGGGTTGGCTATGGCTACACCTTC. It codes for CSVHLGADPRVGYGYTF. The chain combines TRBV29-1 with TRBJ1-2, with D possibly TRBD1 on 6 matching bases. CDR1 and CDR2 (germline): SQVTM, ANQGSEA. The CDR3 runs to 17 residues. With 5 bases removed from V and 4 bases from J, the gap between germline ends came to 26 bases. The full variable domain, its missing parts supplied by reference TRBV29-1 and TRBJ1-2, is SAVISQKPSRDICQRGTSLTIQCQVDSQVTMMFWYRQQPGQSLTLIATANQGSEATYESGFVIDKFPISRPNLTFSTLTVSNMSPEDSSIYLCSVHLGADPRVGYGYTFGSGTRLTVV.

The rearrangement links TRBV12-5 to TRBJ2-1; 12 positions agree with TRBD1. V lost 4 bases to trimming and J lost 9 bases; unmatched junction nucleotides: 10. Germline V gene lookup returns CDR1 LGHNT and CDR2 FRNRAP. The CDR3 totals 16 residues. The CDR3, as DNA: TGTGCTAGTGGTTCCGGGACAGGGGGCACTACTATTGAGCAGTTCTTC. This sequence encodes CASGSGTGGTTIEQFF.

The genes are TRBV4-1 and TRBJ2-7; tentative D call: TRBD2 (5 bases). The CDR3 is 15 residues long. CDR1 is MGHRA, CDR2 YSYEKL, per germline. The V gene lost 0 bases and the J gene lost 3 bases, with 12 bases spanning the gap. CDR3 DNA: TGCGCCAGCAGCCAAGATCATCGAGGGTTCTACGAGCAGTACTTC. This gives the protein CASSQDHRGFYEQYF.

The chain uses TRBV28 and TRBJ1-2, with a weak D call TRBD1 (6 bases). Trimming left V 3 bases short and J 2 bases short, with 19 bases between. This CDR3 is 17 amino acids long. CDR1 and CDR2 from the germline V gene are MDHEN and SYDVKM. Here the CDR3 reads CASSFWQGKVRNYGYTF. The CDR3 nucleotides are TGTGCCAGCAGTTTTTGGCAGGGGAAAGTCAGAAACTATGGCTACACCTTC.

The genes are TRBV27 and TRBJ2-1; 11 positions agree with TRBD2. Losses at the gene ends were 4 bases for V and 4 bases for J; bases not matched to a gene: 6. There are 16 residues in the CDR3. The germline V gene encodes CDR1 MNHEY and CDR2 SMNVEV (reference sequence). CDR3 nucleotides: TGTGCCAGCAGTTCCTCTACTAGCGGGGGTTACAATGAGCAGTTCTTC. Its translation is CASSSSTSGGYNEQFF.

As DNA, the CDR3 is TGTGCCAGTATCGGGGACAGGGAGGTTGATGGGGCCAACGTCCTGACTTTC. It encodes CASIGDREVDGANVLTF. The chain joins TRBV19 to TRBJ2-6; 9 bases match TRBD1. The CDR3 sequence is 17 residues long. Germline V gene data show CDR1 as LNHDA and CDR2 as SQIVND (reference sequence). Losses at the gene ends were 7 bases for V and 3 bases for J; bases not matched to a gene: 10. Complete variable domain (other parts from reference TRBV19 and TRBJ2-6): DGGITQSPKYLFRKEGQNVTLSCEQNLNHDAMYWYRQDPGQGLRLIYYSQIVNDFQKGDIAEGYSVSREKKESFPLTVTSAQKNPTAFYLCASIGDREVDGANVLTFGAGSRLTVL.

The CDR3 sequence: CAWSKDRGTPLHF. The CDR3 DNA reads as TGTGCCTGGAGTAAAGACAGGGGAACACCCCTCCACTTT. The chain carries TRBV30 and TRBJ1-6, with 8 bases matching TRBD1. The CDR3 has 13 residues. Germline CDR1 is GTSNPN and CDR2 is SVGIG (reference sequence). With V trimmed by 2 bases and J by 11 bases, 5 bases remained unmatched.

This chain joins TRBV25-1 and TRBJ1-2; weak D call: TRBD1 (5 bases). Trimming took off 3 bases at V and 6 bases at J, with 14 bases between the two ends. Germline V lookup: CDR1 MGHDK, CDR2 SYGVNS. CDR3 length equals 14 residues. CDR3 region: CASSEASRRDGYTF. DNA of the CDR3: TGTGCCAGCAGTGAGGCGTCCCGCAGGGATGGCTACACCTTC.

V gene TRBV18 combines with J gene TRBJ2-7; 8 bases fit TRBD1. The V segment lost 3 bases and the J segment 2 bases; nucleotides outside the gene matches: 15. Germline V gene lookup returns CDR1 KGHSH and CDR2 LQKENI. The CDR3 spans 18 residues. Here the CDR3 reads CASSPAAGGASFPYEQYF. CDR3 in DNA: TGTGCCAGCTCACCCGCCGCAGGGGGCGCATCATTTCCCTACGAGCAGTACTTC.

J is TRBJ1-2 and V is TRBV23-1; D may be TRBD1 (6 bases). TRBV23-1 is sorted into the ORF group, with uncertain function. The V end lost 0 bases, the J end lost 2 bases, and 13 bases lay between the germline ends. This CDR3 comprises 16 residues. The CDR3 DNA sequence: TGCGCCAGCAGTCAATCCGAGACAGGAGGAAACTATGGCTACACCTTC. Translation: CASSQSETGGNYGYTF.

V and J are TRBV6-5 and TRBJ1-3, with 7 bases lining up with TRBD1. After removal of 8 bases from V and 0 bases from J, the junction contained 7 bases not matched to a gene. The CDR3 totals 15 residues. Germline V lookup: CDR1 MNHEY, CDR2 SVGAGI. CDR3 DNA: TGTGCCAGCGAGGGACAGCCTATCTCTGGAAACACCATATATTTT. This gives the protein CASEGQPISGNTIYF.

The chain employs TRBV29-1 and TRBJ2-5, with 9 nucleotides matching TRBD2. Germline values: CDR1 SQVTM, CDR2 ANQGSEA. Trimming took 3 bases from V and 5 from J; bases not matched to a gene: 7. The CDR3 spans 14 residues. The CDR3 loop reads CSVEGLAGVETQYF. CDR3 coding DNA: TGCAGCGTTGAGGGCTTAGCGGGGGTTGAGACCCAGTACTTC.

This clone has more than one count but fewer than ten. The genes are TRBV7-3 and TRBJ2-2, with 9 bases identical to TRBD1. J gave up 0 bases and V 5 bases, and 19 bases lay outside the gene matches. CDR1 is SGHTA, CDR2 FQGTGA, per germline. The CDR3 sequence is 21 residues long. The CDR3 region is CASSPSGTGSIFLANTGELFF. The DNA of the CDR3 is TGTGCCAGCAGCCCATCAGGGACAGGGTCGATTTTTCTCGCGAACACCGGGGAGCTGTTTTTT. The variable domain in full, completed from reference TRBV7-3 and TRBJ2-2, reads GAGVSQTPSNKVTEKGKYVELRCDPISGHTALYWYRQSLGQGPEFLIYFQGTGAADDSGLPNDRFFAVRPEGSVSTLKIQRTERGDSAVYLCASSPSGTGSIFLANTGELFFGEGSRLTVL.

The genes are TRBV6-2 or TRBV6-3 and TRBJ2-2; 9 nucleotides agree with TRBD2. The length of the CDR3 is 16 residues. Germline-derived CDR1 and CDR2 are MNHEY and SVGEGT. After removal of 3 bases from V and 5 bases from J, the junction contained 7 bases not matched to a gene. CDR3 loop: CASSYHSGGGTGELFF. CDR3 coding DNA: TGTGCCAGCAGTTATCATAGCGGGGGAGGGACCGGGGAGCTGTTTTTT.

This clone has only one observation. CDR3 coding DNA: TGTGCCAGCAGCCAGGGACACCACTACGAGCAGTACTTC. Its translation is CASSQGHHYEQYF. This chain links TRBV3-1 (or the pseudogene TRBV3-2) with TRBJ2-7; a possible D gene is TRBD1 (6 bases). Looked up from germline, CDR1 is LGHDT and CDR2 is YNNKEL (reference sequence). Between the trimmed V and J ends, which lost 3 bases and 3 bases, there was a span of 9 bases. This CDR3 is 13 amino acids long.

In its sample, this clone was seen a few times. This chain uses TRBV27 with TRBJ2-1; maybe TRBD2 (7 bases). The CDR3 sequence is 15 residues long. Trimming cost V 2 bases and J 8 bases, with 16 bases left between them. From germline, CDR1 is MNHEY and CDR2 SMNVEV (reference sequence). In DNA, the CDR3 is TGTGCCAGCAGTTTAGTGTGGGGGGGCCCCCATGAGCAGTTCTTC. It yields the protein CASSLVWGGPHEQFF.

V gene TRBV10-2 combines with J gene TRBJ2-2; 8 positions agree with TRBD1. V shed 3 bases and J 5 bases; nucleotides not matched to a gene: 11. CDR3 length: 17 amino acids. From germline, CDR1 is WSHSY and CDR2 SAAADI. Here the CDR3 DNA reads TGCGCCAGCAGTGAATTCGTCAGGGGGCGATATACCGGGGAGCTGTTTTTT. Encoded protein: CASSEFVRGRYTGELFF.

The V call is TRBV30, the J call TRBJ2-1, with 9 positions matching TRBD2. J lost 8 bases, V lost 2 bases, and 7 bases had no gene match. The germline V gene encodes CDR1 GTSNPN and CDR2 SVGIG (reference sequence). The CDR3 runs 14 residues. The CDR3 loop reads CAWSNAGGEDEQFF. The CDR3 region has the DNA TGTGCCTGGAGTAACGCGGGGGGGGAGGATGAGCAGTTCTTC.

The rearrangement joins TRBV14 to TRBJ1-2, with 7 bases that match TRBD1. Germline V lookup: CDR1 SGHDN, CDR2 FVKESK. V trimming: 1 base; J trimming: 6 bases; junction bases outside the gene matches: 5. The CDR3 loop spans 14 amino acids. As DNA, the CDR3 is TGTGCCAGCAGCCAAGGACAGGGTAGGGATGGCTACACCTTC. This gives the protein CASSQGQGRDGYTF. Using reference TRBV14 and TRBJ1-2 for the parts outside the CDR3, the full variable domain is EAGVTQFPSHSVIEKGQTVTLRCDPISGHDNLYWYRRVMGKEIKFLLHFVKESKQDESGMPNNRFLAERTGGTYSTLKVQPAELEDSGVYFCASSQGQGRDGYTFGSGTRLTVV.

The CDR3 protein is CASSQGDRVFSGNTIYF. The CDR3 nucleotides are TGTGCCAGCAGCCAGGGGGACAGGGTCTTCTCTGGAAACACCATATATTTT. The gene calls are TRBV3-1 (or the pseudogene TRBV3-2) and TRBJ1-3, with 9 bases matching TRBD1. Germline V lookup: CDR1 LGHDT, CDR2 YNNKEL (reference sequence). V was clipped by 3 bases and J by 0 bases; unmatched bases: 6. CDR3 length: 17 amino acids.

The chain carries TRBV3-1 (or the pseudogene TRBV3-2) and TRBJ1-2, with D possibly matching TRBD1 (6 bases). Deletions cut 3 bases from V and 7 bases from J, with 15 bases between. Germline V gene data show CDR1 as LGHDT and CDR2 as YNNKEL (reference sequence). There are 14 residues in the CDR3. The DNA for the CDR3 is TGTGCCAGCAGCCATATTGCAGGGGTGGCTGGCTACACCTTC. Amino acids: CASSHIAGVAGYTF.

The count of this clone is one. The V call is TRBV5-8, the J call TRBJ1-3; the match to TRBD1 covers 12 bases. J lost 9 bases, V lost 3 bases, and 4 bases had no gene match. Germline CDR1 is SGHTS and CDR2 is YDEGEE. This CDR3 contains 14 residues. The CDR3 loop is CASSWDRGQGTIYF. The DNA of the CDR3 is TGTGCCAGCAGCTGGGACAGGGGGCAAGGCACCATATATTTT.

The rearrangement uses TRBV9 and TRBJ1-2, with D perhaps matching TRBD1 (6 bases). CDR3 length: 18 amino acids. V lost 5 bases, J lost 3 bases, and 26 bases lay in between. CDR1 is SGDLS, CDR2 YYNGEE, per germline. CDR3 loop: CASSHPQRQEDNYYGYTF. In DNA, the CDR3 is TGTGCCAGCAGTCACCCCCAGCGACAGGAGGATAACTACTATGGCTACACCTTC.

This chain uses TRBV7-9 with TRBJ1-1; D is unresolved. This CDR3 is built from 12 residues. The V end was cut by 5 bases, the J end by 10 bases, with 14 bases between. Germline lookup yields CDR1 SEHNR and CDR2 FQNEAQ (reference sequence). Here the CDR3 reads CASSSRQAGAFF. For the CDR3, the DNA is TGTGCCAGCAGCAGCCGGCAGGCGGGAGCTTTCTTT.

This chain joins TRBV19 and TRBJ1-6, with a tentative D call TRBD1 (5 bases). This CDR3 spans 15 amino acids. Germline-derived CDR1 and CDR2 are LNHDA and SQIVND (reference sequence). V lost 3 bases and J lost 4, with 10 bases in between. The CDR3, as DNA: TGTGCCAGTAGTATGGGGCGCGAGTATAATTCACCCCTCCACTTT. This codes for CASSMGREYNSPLHF.

The DNA of the CDR3 is TGTGCCAGCAGCGTACAGGTAACAGATACGCAGTATTTT. Protein sequence: CASSVQVTDTQYF. The rearrangement uses TRBV7-2 and TRBJ2-3; D perhaps matches TRBD1 (5 bases). The CDR3 runs 13 residues. CDR1 is SGHTA, CDR2 FQGNSA, per germline. Trimming took 5 bases from V and 3 from J, leaving 9 bases between them.

This CDR3 is CASSEPGAGDLPTYEQYF. CDR3 nucleotide sequence: TGTGCCAGCAGCGAGCCGGGAGCGGGGGATTTACCAACCTACGAGCAGTACTTC. This chain joins TRBV5-4 and TRBJ2-7, with TRBD2 identical over 8 bases. The CDR3 is 18 residues long. V shed 4 bases and J 2 bases; nucleotides not matched to a gene: 17. The V gene's germline CDR1 is SGHNT and CDR2 YYREEE (reference sequence).